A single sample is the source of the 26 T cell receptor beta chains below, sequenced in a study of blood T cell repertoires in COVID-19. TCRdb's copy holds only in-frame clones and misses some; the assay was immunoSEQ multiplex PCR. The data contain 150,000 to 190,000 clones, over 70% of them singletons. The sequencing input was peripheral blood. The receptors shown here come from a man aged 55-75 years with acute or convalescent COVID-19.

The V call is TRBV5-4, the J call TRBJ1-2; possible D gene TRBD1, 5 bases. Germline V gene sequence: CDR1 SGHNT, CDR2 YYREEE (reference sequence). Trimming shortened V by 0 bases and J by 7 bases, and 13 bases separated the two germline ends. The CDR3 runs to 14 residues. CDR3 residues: CASSLAGRAFGYTF. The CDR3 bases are TGTGCCAGCAGCTTGGCAGGGCGCGCTTTTGGCTACACCTTC.

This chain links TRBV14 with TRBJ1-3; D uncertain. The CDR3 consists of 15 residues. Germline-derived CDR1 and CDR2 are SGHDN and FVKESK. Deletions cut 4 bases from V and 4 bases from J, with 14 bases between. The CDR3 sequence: CASSPGSAGGNTIYF. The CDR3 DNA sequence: TGTGCCAGCAGCCCGGGGAGCGCGGGAGGAAACACCATATATTTT.

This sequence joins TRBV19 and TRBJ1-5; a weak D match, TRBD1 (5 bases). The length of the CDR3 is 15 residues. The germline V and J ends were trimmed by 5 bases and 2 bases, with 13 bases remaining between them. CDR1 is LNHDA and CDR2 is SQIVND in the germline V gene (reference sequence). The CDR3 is CASSRFSTGNQPQHF. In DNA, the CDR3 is TGTGCCAGTAGTCGGTTTTCGACAGGCAATCAGCCCCAGCATTTT.

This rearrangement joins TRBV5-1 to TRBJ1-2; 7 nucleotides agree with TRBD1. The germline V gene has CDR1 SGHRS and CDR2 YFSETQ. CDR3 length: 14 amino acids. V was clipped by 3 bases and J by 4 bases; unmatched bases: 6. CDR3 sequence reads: CASSSTGDSYGYTF. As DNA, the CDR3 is TGCGCCAGCAGCTCCACGGGGGACAGCTATGGCTACACCTTC.

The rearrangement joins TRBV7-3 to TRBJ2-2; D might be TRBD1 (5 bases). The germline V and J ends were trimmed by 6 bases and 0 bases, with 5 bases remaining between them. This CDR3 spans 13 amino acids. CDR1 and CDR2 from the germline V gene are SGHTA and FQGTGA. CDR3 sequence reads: CASRGPNTGELFF. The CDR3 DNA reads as TGTGCCAGCAGGGGGCCGAACACCGGGGAGCTGTTTTTT.

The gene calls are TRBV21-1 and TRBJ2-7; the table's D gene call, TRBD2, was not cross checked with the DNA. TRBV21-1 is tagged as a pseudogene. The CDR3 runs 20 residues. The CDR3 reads CASSLGTGSSGRATGYEQYF. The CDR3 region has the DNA TGTGCCAGCAGCCTAGGGACAGGGTCTAGCGGGAGGGCCACCGGCTACGAGCAGTACTTC.

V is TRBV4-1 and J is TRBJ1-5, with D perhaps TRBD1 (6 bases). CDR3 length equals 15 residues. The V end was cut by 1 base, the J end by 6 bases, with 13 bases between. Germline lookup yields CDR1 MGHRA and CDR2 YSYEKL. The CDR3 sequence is CASSQVGAGSQPQHF. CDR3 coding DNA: TGCGCCAGCAGCCAAGTGGGGGCTGGGAGTCAGCCCCAGCATTTT.

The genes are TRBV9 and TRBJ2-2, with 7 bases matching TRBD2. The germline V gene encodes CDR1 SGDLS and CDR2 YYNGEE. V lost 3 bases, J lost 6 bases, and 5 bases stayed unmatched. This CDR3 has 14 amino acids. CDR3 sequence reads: CASSAAGVSGELFF. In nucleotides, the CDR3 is TGTGCCAGCAGCGCCGCGGGAGTCTCCGGGGAGCTGTTTTTT.

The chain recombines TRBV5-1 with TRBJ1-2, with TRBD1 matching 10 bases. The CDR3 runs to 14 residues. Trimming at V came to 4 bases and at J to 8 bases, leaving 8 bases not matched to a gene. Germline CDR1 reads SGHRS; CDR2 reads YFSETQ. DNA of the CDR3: TGCGCCAGCAGCCTCGGACAGGGGGACGGCGGCTACACCTTC. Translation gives CASSLGQGDGGYTF.

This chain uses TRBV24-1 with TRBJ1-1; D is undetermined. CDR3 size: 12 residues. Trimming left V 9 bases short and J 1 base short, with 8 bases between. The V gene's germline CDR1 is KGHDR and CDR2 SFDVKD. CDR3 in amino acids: CATVVPNTEAFF. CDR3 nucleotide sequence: TGTGCCACCGTAGTCCCGAACACTGAAGCTTTCTTT.

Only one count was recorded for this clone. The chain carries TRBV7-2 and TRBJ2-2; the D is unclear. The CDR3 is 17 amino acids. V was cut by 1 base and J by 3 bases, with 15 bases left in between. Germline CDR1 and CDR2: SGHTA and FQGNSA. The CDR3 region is CASSLVLKFQDTGELFF. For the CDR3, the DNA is TGTGCCAGCAGCTTAGTCCTGAAATTCCAGGACACCGGGGAGCTGTTTTTT. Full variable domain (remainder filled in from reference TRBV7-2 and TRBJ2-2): GAGVSQSPSNKVTEKGKDVELRCDPISGHTALYWYRQSLGQGLEFLIYFQGNSAPDKSGLPSDRFSAERTGGSVSTLTIQRTQQEDSAVYLCASSLVLKFQDTGELFFGEGSRLTVL.

The CDR3: CASSQTFDRGPSSDYGYTF. In nucleotides, the CDR3 is TGTGCCAGCAGCCAAACGTTCGACAGGGGGCCTTCAAGTGACTATGGCTACACCTTC. The J gene is TRBJ1-2, the V gene TRBV3-1 (or the pseudogene TRBV3-2), with 10 bases lining up with TRBD1. This CDR3 is 19 amino acids long. Germline V lookup: CDR1 LGHDT, CDR2 YNNKEL (reference sequence). The trim removed 2 bases at V and 3 bases at J, leaving 15 bases unmatched.

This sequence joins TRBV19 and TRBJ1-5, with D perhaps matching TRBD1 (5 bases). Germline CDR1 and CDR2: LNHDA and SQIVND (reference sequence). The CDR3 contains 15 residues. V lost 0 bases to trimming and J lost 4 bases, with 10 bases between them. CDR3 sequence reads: CASSIEGAGNQPQHF. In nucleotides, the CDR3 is TGTGCCAGTAGTATAGAAGGGGCCGGGAATCAGCCCCAGCATTTT.

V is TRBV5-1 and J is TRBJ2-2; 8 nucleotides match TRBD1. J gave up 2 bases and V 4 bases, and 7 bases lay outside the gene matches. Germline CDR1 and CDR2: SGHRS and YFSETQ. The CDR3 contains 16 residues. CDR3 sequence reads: CASSRGTGGNTGELFF. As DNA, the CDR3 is TGCGCCAGCAGCCGGGGGACAGGCGGAAACACCGGGGAGCTGTTTTTT.

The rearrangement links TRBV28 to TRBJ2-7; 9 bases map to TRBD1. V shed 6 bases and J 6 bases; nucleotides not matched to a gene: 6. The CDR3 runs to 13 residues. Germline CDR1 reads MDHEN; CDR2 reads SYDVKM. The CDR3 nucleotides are TGTGCCAGCAGCTCCGGACAGGGGCCCGAGCAGTACTTC. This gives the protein CASSSGQGPEQYF.

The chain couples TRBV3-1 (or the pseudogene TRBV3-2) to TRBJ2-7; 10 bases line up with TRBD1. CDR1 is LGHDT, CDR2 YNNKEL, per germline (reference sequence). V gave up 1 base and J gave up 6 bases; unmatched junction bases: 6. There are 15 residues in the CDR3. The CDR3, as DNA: TGTGCCAGCAGCCAAGGACAGGGGGCGTCGTCCGAGCAGTACTTC. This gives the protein CASSQGQGASSEQYF.

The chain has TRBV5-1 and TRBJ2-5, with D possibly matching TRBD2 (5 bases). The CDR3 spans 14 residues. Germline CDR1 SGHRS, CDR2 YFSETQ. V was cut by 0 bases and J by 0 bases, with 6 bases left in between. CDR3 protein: CASSLAGNQETQYF. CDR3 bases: TGCGCCAGCAGCTTGGCGGGGAACCAAGAGACCCAGTACTTC.

The CDR3 nucleotides read TGTGCCAGCAGAGTCGGCGGGGGGGGCGGCTCACCCCTCCACTTT. It yields the protein CASRVGGGGGSPLHF. The chain has TRBV6-5 and TRBJ1-6; the D gene is possibly TRBD1 (6 bases). The CDR3 extends over 15 amino acids. Germline V gives CDR1 MNHEY, CDR2 SVGAGI. The ends were cut back, 6 bases at V and 10 bases at J, with 19 bases in the middle.

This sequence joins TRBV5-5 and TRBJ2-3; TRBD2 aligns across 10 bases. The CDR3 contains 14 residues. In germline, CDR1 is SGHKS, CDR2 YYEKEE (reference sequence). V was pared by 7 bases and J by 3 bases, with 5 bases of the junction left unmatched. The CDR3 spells CASGMGLATDTQYF. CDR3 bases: TGTGCCAGCGGTATGGGACTAGCGACAGATACGCAGTATTTT.

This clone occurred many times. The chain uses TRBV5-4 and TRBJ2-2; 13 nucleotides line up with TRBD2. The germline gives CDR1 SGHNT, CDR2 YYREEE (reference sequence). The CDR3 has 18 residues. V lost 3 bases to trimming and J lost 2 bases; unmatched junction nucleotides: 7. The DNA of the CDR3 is TGTGCCAGCAGCTCCGGACTAGCGGGGGCCATAAACACCGGGGAGCTGTTTTTT. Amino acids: CASSSGLAGAINTGELFF.

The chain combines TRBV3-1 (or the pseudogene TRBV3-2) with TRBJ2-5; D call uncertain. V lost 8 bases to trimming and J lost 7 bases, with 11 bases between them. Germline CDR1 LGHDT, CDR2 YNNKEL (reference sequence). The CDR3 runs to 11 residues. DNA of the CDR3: TGTGCCAGCGAGGCGAGAGGGACCCAGTACTTC. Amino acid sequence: CASEARGTQYF.

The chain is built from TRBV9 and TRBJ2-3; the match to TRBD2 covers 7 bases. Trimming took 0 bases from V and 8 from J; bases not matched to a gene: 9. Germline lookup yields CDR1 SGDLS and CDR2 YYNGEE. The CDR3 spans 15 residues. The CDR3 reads CASSVASGVVGTQYF. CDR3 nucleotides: TGTGCCAGCAGCGTAGCGAGCGGGGTTGTAGGTACGCAGTATTTT.

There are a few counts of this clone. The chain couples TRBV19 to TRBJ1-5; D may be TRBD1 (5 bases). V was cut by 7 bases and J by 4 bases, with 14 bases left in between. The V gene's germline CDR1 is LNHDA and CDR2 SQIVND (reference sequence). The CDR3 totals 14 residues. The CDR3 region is CASTNQYRNQPQHF. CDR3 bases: TGTGCCAGTACCAACCAATACAGGAATCAGCCCCAGCATTTT.

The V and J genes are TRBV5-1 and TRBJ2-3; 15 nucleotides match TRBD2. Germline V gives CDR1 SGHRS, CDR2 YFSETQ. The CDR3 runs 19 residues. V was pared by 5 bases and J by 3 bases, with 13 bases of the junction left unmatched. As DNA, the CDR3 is TGCGCCAGCAGTCGTACACCGGGACTAGCGGGAGGATCGACAGATACGCAGTATTTT. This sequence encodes CASSRTPGLAGGSTDTQYF.

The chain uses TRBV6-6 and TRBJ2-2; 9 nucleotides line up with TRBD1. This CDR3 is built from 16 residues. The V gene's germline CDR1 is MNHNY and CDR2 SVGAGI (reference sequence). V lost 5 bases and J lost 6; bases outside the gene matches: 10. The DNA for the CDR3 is TGTGCCAGCAGTAAAGGACAGGGGTCAGTGGCCGGGGAGCTGTTTTTT. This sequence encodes CASSKGQGSVAGELFF.

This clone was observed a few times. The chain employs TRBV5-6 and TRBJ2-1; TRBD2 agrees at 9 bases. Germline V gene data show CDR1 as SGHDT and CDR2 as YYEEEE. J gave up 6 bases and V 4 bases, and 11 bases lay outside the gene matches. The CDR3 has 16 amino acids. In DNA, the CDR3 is TGTGCCAGCAGCAAAAAAGGGGGGACTAGCAGCAATGAGCAGTTCTTC. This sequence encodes CASSKKGGTSSNEQFF.